This T cell receptor (beta chain) was profiled in a study of low-dose radiotherapy and immunotherapy resistance in tumors. At the level of the study: Over 26 weeks, cohort 2 got 1 Gy every two weeks, reaching 13 Gy.

Gene-specific TRAV and TRBV primers were used for first-strand cDNA, covering alpha and beta chains. Using a constant-region primer together with a V-primer adapter, TCRs were subjected to about 20 PCR cycles of amplification. mRNA that had been isolated underwent amplification through in vitro transcription. TCRdb analysed the reads with MiXCR anew, one entry per CDR3 protein. Altogether about 64,000 distinct CDR3 sequences are present, less than 30% being singletons, with the ten largest covering 6.6%. This clonotype was counted ten times or more. The time point here: before trial treatment. Donors, who were enrolled in a single-arm phase I dose-escalation trial, received nivolumab, ipilimumab, aspirin, low-dose cyclophosphamide and low-dose radiotherapy. The sequence derives from a male donor with rectosigmoid adenocarcinoma. The sequences come from PBMCs, collected before treatment.

The chain's CDR3 is CSVRTASGELFF. In DNA, the CDR3 is TGCAGCGTTCGGACTGCTTCCGGGGAGCTGTTTTTT. The chain joins TRBV29-1 to TRBJ2-2, with a tentative D call TRBD2 (5 bases). V lost 5 bases and J lost 6, with 10 bases in between. Looked up from germline, CDR1 is SQVTM and CDR2 is ANQGSEA. The CDR3 is 12 amino acids.